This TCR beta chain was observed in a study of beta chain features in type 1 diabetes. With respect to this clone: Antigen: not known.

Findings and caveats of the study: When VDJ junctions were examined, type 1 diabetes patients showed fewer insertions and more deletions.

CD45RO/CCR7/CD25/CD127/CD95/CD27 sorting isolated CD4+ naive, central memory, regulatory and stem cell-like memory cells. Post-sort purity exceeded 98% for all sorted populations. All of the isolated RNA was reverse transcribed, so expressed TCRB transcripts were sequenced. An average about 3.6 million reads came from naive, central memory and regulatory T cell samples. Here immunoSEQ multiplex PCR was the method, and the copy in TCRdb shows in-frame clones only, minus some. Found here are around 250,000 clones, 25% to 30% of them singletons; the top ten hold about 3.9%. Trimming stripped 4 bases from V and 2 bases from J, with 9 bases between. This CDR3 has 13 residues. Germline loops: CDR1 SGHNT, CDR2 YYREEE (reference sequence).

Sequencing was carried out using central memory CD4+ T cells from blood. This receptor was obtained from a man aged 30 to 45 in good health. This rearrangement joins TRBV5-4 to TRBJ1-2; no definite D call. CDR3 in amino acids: CASSPTQNYGYTF. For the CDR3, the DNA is TGTGCCAGCAGCCCGACACAGAACTATGGCTACACCTTC.